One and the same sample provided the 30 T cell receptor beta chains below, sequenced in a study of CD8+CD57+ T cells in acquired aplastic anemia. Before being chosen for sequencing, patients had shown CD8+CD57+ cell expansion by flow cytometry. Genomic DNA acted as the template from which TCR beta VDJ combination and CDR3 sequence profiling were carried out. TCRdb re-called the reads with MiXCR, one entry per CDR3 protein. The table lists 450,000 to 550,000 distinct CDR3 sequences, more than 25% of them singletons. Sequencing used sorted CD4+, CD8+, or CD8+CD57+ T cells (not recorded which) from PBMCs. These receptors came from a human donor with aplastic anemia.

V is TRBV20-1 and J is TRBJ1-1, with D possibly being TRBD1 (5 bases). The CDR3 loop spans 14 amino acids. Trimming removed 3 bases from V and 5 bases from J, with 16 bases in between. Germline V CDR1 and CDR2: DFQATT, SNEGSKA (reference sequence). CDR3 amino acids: CSASKVGVGTEAFF. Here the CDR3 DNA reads TGCAGTGCTAGTAAGGTGGGGGTGGGAACTGAAGCTTTCTTT.

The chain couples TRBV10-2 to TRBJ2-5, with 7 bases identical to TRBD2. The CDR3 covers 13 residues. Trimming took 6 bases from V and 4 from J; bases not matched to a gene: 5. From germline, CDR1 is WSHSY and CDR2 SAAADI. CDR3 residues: CASRDIAGETQYF. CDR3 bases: TGCGCCAGCAGAGACATAGCGGGAGAGACCCAGTACTTC.

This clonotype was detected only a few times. CDR3 loop: CASSLLFFGDYEQYF. CDR3 bases: TGCGCCAGCAGCTTGCTCTTCTTCGGAGACTACGAGCAGTACTTC. This chain links TRBV5-1 with TRBJ2-7, with D hard to call. With 1 base removed from V and 3 bases from J, the gap between germline ends came to 14 bases. The CDR3 totals 15 residues. The germline V gene has CDR1 SGHRS and CDR2 YFSETQ.

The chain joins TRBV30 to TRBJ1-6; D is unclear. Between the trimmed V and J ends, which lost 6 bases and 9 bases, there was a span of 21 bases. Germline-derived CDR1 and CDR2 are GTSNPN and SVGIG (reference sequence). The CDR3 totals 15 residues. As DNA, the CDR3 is TGTGCCTGTTCACCAAAGGTGGGGTCCAGTTCACCCCTCCACTTT. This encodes CACSPKVGSSSPLHF.

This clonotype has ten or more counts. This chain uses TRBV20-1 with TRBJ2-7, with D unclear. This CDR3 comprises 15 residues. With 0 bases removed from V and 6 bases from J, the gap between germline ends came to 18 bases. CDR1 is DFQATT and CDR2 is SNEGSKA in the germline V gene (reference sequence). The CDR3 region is CSARDPEGYIGEQYF. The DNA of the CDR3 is TGCAGTGCTAGAGATCCGGAAGGGTACATCGGCGAGCAGTACTTC.

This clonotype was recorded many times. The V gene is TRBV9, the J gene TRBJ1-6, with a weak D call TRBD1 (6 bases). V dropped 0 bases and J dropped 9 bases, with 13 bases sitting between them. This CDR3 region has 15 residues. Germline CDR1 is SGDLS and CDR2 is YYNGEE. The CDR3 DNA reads TGTGCCAGCAGCGTAGACTGGGACATGGGTTCACCCCTCCACTTT. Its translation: CASSVDWDMGSPLHF.

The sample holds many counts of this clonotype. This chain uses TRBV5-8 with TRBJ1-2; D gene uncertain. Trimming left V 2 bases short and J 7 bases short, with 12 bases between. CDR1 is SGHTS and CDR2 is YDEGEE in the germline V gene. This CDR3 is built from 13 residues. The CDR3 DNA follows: TGTGCCAGCAGCTTATGGCTGGGTTTTGGCTACACCTTC. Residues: CASSLWLGFGYTF.

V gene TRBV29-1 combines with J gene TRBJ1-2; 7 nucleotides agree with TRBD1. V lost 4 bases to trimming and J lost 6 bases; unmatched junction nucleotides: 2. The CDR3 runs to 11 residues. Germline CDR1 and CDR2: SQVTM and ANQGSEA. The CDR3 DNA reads TGCAGCGTTGTCACAGGGGATGGCTACACCTTC. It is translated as CSVVTGDGYTF. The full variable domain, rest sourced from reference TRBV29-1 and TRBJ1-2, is SAVISQKPSRDICQRGTSLTIQCQVDSQVTMMFWYRQQPGQSLTLIATANQGSEATYESGFVIDKFPISRPNLTFSTLTVSNMSPEDSSIYLCSVVTGDGYTFGSGTRLTVV.

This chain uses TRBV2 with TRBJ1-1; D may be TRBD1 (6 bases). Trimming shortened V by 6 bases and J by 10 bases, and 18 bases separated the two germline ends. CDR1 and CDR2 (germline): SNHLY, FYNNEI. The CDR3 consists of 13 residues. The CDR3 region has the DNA TGTGCCAGCAGGGAGCTACCACAGGGCGTAGCTTTCTTT. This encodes CASRELPQGVAFF.

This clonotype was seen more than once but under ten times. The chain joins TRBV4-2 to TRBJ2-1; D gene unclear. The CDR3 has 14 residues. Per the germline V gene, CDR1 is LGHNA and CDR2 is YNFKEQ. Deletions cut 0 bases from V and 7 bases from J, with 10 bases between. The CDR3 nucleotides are TGTGCCAGCAGCCAAGATTCGGTCGGAAATGAGCAGTTCTTC. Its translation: CASSQDSVGNEQFF.

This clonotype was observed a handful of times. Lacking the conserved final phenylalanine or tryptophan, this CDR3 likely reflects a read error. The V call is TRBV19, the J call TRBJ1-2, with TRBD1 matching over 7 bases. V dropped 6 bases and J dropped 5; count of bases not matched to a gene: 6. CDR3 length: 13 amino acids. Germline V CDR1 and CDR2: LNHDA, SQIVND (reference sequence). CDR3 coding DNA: TGTGCCAGTAGCCCGACAGGGAATTATGGCTACACCCTC. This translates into CASSPTGNYGYTL.

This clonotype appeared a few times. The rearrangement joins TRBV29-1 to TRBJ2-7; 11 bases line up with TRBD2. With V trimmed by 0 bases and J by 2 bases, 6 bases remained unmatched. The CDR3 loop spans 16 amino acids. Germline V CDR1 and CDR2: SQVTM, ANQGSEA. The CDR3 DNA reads TGCAGCGTTGAAGACGGAACTAGCGGGGGAGCCTACGAGCAGTACTTC. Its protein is CSVEDGTSGGAYEQYF.

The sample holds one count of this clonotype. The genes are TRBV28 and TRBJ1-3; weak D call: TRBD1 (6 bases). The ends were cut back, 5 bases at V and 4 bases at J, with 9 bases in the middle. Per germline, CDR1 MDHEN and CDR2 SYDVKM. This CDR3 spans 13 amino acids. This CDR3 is CASSRTEGNTIYF. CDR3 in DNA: TGTGCCAGCAGTCGGACAGAAGGAAACACCATATATTTT.

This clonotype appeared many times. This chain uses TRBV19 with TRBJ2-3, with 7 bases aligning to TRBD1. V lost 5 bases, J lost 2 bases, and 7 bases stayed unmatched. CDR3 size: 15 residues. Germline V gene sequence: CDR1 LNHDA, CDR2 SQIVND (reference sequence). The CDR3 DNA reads TGTGCCAGTAGTCCAACGACAGGGACCACAGATACGCAGTATTTT. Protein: CASSPTTGTTDTQYF.

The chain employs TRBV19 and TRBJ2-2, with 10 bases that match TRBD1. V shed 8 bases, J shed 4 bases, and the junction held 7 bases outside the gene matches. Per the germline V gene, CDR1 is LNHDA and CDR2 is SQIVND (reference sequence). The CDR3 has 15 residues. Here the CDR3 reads CASAGTGDLTGELFF. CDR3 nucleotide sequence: TGTGCCAGTGCAGGGACAGGGGATCTCACCGGGGAGCTGTTTTTT.

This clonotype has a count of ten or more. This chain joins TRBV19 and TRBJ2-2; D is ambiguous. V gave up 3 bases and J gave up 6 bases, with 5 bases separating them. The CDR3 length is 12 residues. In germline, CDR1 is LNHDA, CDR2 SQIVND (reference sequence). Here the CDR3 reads CASSMKSGELFF. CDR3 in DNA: TGTGCCAGTAGTATGAAGTCCGGGGAGCTGTTTTTT.

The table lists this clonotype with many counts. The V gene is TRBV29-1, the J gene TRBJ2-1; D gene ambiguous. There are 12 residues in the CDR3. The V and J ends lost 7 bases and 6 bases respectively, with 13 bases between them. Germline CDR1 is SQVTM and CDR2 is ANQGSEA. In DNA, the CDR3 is TGCAGCGCCTCGGCGGCCTCCAATGAGCAGTTCTTC. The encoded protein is CSASAASNEQFF.

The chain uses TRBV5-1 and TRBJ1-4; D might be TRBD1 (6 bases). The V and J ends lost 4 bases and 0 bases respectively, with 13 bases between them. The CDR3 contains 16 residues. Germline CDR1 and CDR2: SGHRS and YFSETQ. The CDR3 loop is CASSLDRTATNEKLFF. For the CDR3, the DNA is TGCGCCAGCAGCCTAGACCGGACAGCAACTAATGAAAAACTGTTTTTT.

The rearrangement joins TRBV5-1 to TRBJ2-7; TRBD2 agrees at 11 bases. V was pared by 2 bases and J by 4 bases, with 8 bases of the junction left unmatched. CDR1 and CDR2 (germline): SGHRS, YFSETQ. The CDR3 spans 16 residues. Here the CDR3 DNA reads TGCGCCAGCAGCTTTCTAGCGGGAGGACAAAATTACGAGCAGTACTTC. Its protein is CASSFLAGGQNYEQYF.

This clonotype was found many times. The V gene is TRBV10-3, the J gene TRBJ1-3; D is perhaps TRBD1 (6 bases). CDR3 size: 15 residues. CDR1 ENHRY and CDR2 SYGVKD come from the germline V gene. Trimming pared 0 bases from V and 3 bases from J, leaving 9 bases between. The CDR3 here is CAISESGGVGNTIYF. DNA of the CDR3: TGTGCCATCAGTGAGTCAGGGGGTGTTGGAAACACCATATATTTT.

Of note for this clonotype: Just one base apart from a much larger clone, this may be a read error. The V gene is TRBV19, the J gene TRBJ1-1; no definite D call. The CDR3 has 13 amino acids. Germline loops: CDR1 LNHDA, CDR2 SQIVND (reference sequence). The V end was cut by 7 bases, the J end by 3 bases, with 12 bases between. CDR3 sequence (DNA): TGTGCCAGTACCCCTATAGAAGACACTGAAGCTTTCTTT. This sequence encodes CASTPIEDTEAFF.

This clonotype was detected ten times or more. CDR3 in DNA: TGTGCCAGCAGCCCACAGGGACTAGCCTCTGAGCAGTTCTTC. Translation gives CASSPQGLASEQFF. The chain carries TRBV9 and TRBJ2-1; 9 bases are a match to TRBD2. This CDR3 spans 14 amino acids. Trimming at V came to 4 bases and at J to 9 bases, leaving 8 bases not matched to a gene. Germline CDR1 is SGDLS and CDR2 is YYNGEE.

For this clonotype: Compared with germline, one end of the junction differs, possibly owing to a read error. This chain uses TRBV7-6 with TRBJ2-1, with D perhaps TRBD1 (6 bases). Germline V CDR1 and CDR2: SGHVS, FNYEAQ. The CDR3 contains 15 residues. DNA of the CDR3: TGTGCCAGCAGCTCGCAGGGGAACCCCTATAATGAGCAGTTCTTC. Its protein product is CASSSQGNPYNEQFF.

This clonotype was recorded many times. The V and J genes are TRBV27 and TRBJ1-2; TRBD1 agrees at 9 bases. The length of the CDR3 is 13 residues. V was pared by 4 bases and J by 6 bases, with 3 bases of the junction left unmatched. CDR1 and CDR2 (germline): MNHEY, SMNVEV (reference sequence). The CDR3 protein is CASSWTGDHGYTF. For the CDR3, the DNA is TGTGCCAGCAGTTGGACAGGGGATCATGGCTACACCTTC.

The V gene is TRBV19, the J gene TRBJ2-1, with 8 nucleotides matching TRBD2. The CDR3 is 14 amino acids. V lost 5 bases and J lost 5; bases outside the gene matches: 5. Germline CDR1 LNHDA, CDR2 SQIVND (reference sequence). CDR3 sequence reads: CASSPLAGHNEQFF. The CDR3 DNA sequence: TGTGCCAGTAGTCCCCTAGCGGGCCACAATGAGCAGTTCTTC.

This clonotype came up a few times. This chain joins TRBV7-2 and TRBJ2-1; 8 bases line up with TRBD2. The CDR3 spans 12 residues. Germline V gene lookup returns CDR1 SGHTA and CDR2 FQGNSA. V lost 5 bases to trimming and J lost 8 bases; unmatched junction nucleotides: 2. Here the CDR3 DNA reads TGTGCCAGCAGCCCGGGAGGGTATGAGCAGTTCTTC. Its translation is CASSPGGYEQFF.

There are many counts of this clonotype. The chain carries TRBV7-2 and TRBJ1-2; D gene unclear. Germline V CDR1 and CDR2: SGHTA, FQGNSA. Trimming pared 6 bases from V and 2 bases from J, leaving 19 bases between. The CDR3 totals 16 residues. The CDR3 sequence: CASRPIGAALNYGYTF. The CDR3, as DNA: TGTGCCAGCAGACCGATTGGCGCAGCTTTAAACTATGGCTACACCTTC.

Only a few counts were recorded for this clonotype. CDR3 nucleotide sequence: TGCAGTGCTCTAGGGACTAGTAACAATGAGCAGTTCTTC. Its protein product is CSALGTSNNEQFF. V is TRBV20-1 and J is TRBJ2-1, with TRBD2 matching over 8 bases. Germline CDR1 DFQATT, CDR2 SNEGSKA (reference sequence). The CDR3 spans 13 residues. J gave up 5 bases and V 5 bases, and 5 bases lay outside the gene matches.

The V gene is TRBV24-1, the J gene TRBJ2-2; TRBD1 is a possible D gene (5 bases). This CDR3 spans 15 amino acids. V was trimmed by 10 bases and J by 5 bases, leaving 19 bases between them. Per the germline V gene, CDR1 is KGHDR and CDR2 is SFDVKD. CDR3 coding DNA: TGTGCCACGCAGCAAGGGGCTAGTAGGACCGGGGAGCTGTTTTTT. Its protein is CATQQGASRTGELFF.

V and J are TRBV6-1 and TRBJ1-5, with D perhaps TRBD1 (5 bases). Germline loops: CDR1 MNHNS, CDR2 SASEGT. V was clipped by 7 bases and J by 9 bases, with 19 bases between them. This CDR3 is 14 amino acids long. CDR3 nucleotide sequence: TGTGCCAGCAAAGACAGTCAAATAGGTCGGCCCCAGCATTTT. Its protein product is CASKDSQIGRPQHF.